The 3 T cell receptor beta chains below come from one sample, sequenced in a study of T cell responses to AZD1222 COVID-19 vaccine. This table comes from immunoSEQ multiplex PCR, and its TCRdb copy is limited to in-frame clones, with some not included. This table holds 95,000 or so clones, 89% found once. The sequencing used peripheral blood, collected on day 0 of MenACWY control vaccination. Receptors were obtained from an adult in good health.

The chain combines TRBV6-5 with TRBJ1-1, with D perhaps TRBD1 (5 bases). This CDR3 comprises 14 residues. With 7 bases removed from V and 2 bases from J, the gap between germline ends came to 14 bases. Germline CDR1 is MNHEY and CDR2 is SVGAGI. CDR3 sequence reads: CASTPGGGNTEAFF. The DNA for the CDR3 is TGTGCCAGCACTCCGGGGGGGGGAAACACTGAAGCTTTCTTT.

The table lists this clone with a count of one. The chain links TRBV6-2 or TRBV6-3 to TRBJ1-3; 7 positions agree with TRBD1. There are 15 residues in the CDR3. Looked up from germline, CDR1 is MNHEY and CDR2 is SVGEGT. Unmatched junction bases numbered 5, after V lost 6 bases and J lost 0 bases. The CDR3 protein is CASSMGQFSGNTIYF. CDR3 bases: TGTGCCAGCAGCATGGGACAGTTCTCTGGAAACACCATATATTTT.

The chain is built from TRBV6-5 and TRBJ1-1, with TRBD1 matching 8 bases. This CDR3 is built from 14 residues. The germline CDR1 and CDR2 sequences are MNHEY and SVGAGI. V lost 5 bases and J lost 9; bases outside the gene matches: 11. CDR3 amino acids: CASSTAGGARQAFF. CDR3 in DNA: TGTGCCAGCAGTACCGCAGGGGGCGCGCGTCAAGCTTTCTTT.